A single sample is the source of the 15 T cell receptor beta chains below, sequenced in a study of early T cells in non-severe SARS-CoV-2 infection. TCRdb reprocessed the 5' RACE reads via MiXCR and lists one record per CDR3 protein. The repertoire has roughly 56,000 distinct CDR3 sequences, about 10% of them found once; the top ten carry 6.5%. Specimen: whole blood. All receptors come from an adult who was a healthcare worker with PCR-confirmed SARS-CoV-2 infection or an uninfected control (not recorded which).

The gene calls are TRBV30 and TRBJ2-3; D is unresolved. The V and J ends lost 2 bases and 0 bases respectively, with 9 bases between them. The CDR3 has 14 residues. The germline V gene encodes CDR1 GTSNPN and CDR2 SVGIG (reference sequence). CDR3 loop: CAWSPLGSTDTQYF. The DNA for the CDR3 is TGTGCCTGGAGTCCCTTGGGCAGCACAGATACGCAGTATTTT.

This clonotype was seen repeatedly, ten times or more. CDR3 amino acids: CASSQGGSLYEQYF. The CDR3, as DNA: TGTGCCAGCAGCCAAGGGGGCTCTCTCTACGAGCAGTACTTC. This sequence joins TRBV3-1 and TRBJ2-7; weak D call: TRBD1 (5 bases). Trimming removed 1 base at V and 3 bases at J, with 10 bases between. The germline gives CDR1 LGHDT, CDR2 YNNKEL (reference sequence). The CDR3 has 14 residues.

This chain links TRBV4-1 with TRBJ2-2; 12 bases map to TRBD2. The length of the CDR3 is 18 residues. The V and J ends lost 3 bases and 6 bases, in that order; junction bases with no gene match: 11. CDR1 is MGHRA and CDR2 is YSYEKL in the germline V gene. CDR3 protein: CASSHARTSGAFAGELFF. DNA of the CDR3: TGCGCCAGCAGCCACGCTCGGACTAGCGGGGCCTTCGCCGGGGAGCTGTTTTTT.

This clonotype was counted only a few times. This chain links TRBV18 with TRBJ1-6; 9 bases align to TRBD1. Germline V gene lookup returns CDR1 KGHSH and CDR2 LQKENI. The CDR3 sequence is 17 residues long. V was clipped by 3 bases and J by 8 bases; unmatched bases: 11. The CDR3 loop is CASSPSQGADFDSPLHF. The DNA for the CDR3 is TGTGCCAGCTCACCGTCACAGGGGGCTGATTTTGATTCACCCCTCCACTTT.

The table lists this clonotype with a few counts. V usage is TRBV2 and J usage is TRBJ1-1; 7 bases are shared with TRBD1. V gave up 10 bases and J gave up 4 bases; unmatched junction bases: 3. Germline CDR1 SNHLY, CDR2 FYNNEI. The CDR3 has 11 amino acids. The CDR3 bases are TGTGCCAATTACAGGGGCACTGAAGCTTTCTTT. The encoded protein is CANYRGTEAFF.

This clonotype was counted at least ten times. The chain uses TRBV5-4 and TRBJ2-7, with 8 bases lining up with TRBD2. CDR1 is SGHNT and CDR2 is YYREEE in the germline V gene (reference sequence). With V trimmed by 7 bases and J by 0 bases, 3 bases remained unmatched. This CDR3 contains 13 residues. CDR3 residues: CASQSGSSYEQYF. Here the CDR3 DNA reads TGTGCCAGCCAAAGCGGGAGCTCCTACGAGCAGTACTTC.

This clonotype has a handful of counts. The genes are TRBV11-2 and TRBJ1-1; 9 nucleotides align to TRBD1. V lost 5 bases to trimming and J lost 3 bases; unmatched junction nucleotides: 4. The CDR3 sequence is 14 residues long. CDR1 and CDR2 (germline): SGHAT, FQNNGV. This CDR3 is CASSVRQGDTEAFF. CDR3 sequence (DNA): TGTGCCAGCAGCGTGAGACAGGGGGACACTGAAGCTTTCTTT.

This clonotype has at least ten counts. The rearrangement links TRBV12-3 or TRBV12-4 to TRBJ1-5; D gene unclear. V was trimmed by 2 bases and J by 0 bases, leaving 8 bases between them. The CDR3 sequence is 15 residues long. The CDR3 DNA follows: TGTGCCAGCAGTTTATACGGACTTAGCAATCAGCCCCAGCATTTT. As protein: CASSLYGLSNQPQHF.

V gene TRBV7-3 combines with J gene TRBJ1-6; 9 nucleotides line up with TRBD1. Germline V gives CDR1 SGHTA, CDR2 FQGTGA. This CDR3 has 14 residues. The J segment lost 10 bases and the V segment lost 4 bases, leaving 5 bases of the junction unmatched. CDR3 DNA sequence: TGTGCCAGCAGCTCGTCGGGACAGGGATCACCCCTCCACTTT. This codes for CASSSSGQGSPLHF. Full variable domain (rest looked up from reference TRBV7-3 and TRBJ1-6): GAGVSQTPSNKVTEKGKYVELRCDPISGHTALYWYRQSLGQGPEFLIYFQGTGAADDSGLPNDRFFAVRPEGSVSTLKIQRTERGDSAVYLCASSSSGQGSPLHFGNGTRLTVT.

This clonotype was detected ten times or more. CDR3 region: CASRSLAGSFYEQYF. The CDR3 DNA reads TGTGCCAGCAGATCCCTAGCGGGATCCTTCTACGAGCAGTACTTC. The chain recombines TRBV6-5 with TRBJ2-7; 9 bases are shared with TRBD2. The CDR3 loop spans 15 amino acids. CDR1 is MNHEY, CDR2 SVGAGI, per germline. The J segment lost 3 bases and the V segment lost 6 bases, leaving 9 bases of the junction unmatched.

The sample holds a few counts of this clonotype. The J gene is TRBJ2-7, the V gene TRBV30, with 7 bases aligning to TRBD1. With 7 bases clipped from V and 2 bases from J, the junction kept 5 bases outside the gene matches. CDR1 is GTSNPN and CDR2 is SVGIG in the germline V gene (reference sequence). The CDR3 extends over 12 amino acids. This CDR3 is CAFRDSAYEQYF. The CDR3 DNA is TGTGCCTTCCGGGACAGTGCCTACGAGCAGTACTTC. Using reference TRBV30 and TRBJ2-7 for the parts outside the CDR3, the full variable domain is SQTIHQWPATLVQPVGSPLSLECTVEGTSNPNLYWYRQAAGRGLQLLFYSVGIGQISSEVPQNLSASRPQDRQFILSSKKLLLSDSGFYLCAFRDSAYEQYFGPGTRLTVT.

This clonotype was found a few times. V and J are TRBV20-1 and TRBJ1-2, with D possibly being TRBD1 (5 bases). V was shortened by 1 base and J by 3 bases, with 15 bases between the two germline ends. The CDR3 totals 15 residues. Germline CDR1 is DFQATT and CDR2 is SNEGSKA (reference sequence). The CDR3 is CSARGEAGMDYGYTF. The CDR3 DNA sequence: TGCAGTGCTAGAGGGGAAGCAGGGATGGACTATGGCTACACCTTC.

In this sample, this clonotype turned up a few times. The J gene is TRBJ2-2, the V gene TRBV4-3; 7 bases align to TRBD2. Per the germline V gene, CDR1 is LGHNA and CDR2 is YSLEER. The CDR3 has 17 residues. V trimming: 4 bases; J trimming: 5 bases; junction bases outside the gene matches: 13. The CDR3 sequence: CASSLTIRPGGTGELFF. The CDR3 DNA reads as TGCGCCAGCAGCCTTACTATTAGGCCCGGGGGGACCGGGGAGCTGTTTTTT.

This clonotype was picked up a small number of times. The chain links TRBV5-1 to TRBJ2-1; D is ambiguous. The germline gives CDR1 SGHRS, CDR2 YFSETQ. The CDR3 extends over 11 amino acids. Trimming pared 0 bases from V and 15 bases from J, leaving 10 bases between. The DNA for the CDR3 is TGCGCCAGCAGCTTGGGGCTAGTGCGGTTCTTC. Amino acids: CASSLGLVRFF. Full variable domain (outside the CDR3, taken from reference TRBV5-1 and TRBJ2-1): KAGVTQTPRYLIKTRGQQVTLSCSPISGHRSVSWYQQTPGQGLQFLFEYFSETQRNKGNFPGRFSGRQFSNSRSEMNVSTLELGDSALYLCASSLGLVRFFGPGTRLTVL.

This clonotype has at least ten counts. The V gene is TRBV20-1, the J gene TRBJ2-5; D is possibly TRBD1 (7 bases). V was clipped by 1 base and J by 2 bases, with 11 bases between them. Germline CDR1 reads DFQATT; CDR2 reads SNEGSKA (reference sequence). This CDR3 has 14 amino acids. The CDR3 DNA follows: TGCAGTGCTAGAGTCAGGGGGGTACAAGAGACCCAGTACTTC. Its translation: CSARVRGVQETQYF.